This TCR beta chain was recovered during a study of PD-1 blockade in classical Hodgkin lymphoma. Each patient experienced a relapse that followed autologous stem cell transplantation, and brentuximab vedotin exposure varied. The length of the CDR3 is 14 residues. Trimming cost V 7 bases and J 4 bases, with 17 bases left between them. From germline, CDR1 is SGHRS and CDR2 YFSETQ. TCRdb's copy holds only in-frame clones and misses some; the assay was immunoSEQ multiplex PCR. The table includes about 29,000 clones, around three quarters detected once. Sequenced here: peripheral blood mononuclear cells (PBMCs), sampled before the second cycle of nivolumab. The V and J genes are TRBV5-1 and TRBJ1-2; D is perhaps TRBD1 (5 bases). This receptor was identified in a human donor with classical Hodgkin lymphoma. The CDR3 DNA follows: TGCGCCAGCGTCCTCGTCCCCGGGACCTATGGCTACACCTTC. It specifies CASVLVPGTYGYTF.